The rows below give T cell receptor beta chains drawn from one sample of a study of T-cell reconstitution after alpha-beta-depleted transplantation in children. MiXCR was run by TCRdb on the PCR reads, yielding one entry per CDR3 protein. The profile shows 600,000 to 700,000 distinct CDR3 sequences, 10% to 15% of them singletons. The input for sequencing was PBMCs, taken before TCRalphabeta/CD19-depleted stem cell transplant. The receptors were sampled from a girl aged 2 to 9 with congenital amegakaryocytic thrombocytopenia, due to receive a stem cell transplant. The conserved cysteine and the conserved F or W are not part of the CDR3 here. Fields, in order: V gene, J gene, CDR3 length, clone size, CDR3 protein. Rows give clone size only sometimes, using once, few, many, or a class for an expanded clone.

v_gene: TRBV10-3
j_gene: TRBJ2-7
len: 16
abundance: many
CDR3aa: AISEELDAETEFLEQY

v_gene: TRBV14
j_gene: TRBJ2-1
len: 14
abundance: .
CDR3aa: ASSQVVTYTYNEQF

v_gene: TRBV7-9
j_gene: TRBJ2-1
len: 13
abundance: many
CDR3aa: ASSLVRDRDYEQF

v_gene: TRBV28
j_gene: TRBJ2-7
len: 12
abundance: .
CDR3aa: ASSLGQVEYEQY

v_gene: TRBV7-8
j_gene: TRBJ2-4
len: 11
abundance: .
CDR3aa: ASSWTAFNIQY

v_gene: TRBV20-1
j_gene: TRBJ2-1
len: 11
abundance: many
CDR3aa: SASERLYNEQF

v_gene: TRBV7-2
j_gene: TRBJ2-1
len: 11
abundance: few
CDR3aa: ASSSARGGEQF

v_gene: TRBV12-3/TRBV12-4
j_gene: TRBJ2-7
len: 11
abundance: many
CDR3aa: ASTLGFGYEQY

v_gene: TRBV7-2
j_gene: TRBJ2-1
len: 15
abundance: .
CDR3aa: ASSLGLLAGGPNEQF

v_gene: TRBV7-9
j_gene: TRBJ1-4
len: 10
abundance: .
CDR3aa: ASSSANEKLF

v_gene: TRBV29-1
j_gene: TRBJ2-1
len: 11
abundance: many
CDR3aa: SVALGSYNEQF

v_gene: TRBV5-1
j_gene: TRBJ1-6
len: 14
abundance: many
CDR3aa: ASSLSGDQKSSPLH

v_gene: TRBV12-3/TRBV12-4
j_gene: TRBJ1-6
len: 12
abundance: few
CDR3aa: ASRTDGGRSPLH

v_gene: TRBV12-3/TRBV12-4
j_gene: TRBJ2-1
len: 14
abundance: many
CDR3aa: ASRYTSGILMNEQF

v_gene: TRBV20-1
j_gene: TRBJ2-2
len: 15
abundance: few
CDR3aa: SARSPPGPKNTGELF

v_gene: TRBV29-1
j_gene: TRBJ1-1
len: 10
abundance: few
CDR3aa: SAAEGGSEAF

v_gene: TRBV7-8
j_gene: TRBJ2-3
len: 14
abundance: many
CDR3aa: ASSLERVSTTDTQY

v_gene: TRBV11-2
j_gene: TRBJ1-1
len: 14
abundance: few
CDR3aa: ASSLPRGPANTEAF

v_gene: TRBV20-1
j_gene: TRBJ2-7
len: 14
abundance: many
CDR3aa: SARGFGRDRTYEQY

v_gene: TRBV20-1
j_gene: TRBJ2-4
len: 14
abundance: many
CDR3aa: SATTRRGLAKNIQY

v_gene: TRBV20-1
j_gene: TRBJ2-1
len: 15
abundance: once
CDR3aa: CAHTALAGTTYNEQF

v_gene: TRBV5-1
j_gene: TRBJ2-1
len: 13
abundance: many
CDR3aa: ASSLYTSGTGEQF

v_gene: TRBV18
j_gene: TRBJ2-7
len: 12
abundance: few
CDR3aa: ASSPGQGDYEQY

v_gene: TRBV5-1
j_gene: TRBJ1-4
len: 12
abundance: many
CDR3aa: ASSLGTTNEKLF

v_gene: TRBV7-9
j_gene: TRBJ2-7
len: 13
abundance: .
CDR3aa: ASSRWTSGAYEQY

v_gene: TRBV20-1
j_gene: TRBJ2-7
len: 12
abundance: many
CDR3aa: SATGGLAGYEQY

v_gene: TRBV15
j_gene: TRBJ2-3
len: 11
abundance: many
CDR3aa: ATSRSPVDTQY

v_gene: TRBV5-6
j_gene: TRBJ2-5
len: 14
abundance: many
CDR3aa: ASSLATSPGLRAQY

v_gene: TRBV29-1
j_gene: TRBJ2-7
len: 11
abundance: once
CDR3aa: SASEAGSYEQY

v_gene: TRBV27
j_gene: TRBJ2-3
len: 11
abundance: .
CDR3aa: ASSWILTDTQY

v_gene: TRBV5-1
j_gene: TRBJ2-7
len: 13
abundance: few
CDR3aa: ASQGDPRLPYEQY

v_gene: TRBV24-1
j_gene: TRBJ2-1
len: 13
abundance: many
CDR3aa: ATSPGGREVNEQF

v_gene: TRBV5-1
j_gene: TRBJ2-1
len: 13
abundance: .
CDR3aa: ASSLTPGDYNEQF

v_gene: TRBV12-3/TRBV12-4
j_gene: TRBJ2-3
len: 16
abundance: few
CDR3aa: ASSPPRRRGTSTDTQY

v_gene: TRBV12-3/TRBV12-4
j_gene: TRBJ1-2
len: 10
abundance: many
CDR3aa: ASMGAPYGYT

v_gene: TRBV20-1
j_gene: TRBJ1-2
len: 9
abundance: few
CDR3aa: RGGGRNGYT

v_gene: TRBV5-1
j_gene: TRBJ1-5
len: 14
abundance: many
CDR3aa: ASSLDPDLSNQPQH

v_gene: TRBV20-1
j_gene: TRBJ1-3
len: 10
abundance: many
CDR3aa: SASTGRDTIY

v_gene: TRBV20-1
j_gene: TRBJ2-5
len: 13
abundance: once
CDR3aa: SASNIPRAQETQS

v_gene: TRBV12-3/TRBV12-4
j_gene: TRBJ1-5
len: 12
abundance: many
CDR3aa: ASSLRGGKWPQH

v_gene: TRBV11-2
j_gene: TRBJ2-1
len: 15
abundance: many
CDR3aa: ASSPSGAVYPDNEQF

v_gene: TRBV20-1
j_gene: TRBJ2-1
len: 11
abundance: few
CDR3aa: SASQAMANEQF

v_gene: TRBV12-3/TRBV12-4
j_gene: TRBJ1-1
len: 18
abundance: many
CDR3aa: ASSQRRRGMGQVINPEAF

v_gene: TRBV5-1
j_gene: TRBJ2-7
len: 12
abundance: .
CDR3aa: ASSFGTSTDEQY

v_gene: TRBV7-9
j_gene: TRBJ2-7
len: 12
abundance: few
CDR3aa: ASSLEDGYYEQY

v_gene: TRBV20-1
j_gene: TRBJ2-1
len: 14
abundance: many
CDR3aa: SARDTGLANYNEQF

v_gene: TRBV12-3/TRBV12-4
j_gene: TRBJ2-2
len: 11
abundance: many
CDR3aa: ASSLRGRRELF

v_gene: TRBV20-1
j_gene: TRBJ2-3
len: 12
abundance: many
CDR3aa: STGGGTGTDTQY

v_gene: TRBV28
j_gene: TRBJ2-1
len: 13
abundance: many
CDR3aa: ASSLFVAGLNEQF

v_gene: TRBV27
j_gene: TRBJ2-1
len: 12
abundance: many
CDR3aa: ASSLQGAYNEQF

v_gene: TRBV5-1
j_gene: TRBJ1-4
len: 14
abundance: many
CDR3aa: ASSWEPPATNEKLF

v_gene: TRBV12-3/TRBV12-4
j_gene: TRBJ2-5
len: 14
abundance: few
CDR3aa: ASTPPSGTSQETQY

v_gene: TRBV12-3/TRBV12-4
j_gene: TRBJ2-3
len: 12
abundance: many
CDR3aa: ATRAGDGTDTQY

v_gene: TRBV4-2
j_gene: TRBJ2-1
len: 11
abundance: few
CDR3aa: ASSQMRGNEQF

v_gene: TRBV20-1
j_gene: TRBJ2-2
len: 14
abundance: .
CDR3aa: CARVFGHIATGELF

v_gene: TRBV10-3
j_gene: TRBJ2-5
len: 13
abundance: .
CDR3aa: AISDTGAGQETQY